The clone carrying this T cell receptor beta chain occurred a few times. What it binds is unknown. This sample is part of a study of cytomegalovirus exposure and HLA in healthy donors. Study-wide results and caveats: The study designated roughly 150 TCR beta chains cytomegalovirus-associated. The CMV antigen specificity of a few CMV-associated chains was confirmed through in vitro analysis.

The CDR3 totals 15 residues. Germline V CDR1 and CDR2: SGHRS, YFSETQ. Trimming cost V 1 base and J 5 bases, with 15 bases left between them. Method: immunoSEQ multiplex PCR; TCRdb's copy keeps in-frame clones and lacks some. The repertoire holds some 130,000 clones, with roughly nine tenths as singletons. This chain links TRBV5-1 with TRBJ1-2, with D perhaps matching TRBD1 (5 bases). This receptor was identified in a young woman in good health and CMV-seronegative. Sequencing was performed on PBMCs. The CDR3 bases are TGCGCCAGCAGCTTGACAAGGGGTCTCCCTTATGGCTACACCTTC. Amino acid sequence: CASSLTRGLPYGYTF.